This T cell receptor beta chain originates from a study of blood T cell repertoires in COVID-19. Losses at the gene ends were 2 bases for V and 3 bases for J; bases not matched to a gene: 6. The germline CDR1 and CDR2 sequences are MNHEY and SVGAGI. This CDR3 is built from 16 residues. The method was immunoSEQ multiplex PCR; TCRdb's version includes in-frame clones alone and lacks a portion of them. The sample consists of 200,000 to 250,000 clones, around nine tenths of them appearing once. The specimen sequenced was peripheral blood. The sequence was obtained from a woman aged 65 to 85 with active or convalescent COVID-19. The V call is TRBV6-5, the J call TRBJ1-3; 8 bases map to TRBD1. DNA for the CDR3: TGTGCCAGCAGTTACCAGGGACAGGCCCTTGGAAACACCATATATTTT. Translated, it gives CASSYQGQALGNTIYF.